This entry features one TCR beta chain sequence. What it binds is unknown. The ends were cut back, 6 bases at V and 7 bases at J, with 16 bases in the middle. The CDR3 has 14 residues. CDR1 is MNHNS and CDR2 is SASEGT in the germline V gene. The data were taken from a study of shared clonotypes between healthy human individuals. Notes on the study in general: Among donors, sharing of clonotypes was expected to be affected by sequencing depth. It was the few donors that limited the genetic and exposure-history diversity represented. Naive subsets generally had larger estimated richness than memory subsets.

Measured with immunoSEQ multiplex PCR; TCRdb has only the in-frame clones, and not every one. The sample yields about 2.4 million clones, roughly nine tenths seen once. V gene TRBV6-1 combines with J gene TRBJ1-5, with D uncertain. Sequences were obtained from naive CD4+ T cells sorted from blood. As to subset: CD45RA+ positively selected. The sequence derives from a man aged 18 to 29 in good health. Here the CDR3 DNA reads TGTGCCAGCAGCGCAGGTCGAGGATCCCAGCCCCAGCATTTT. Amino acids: CASSAGRGSQPQHF.